Listed here is a single T cell receptor beta chain. Its antigen is unidentified. This CDR3 comprises 14 residues. Germline V gene sequence: CDR1 KGHSH, CDR2 LQKENI. V shed 4 bases, J shed 11 bases, and the junction held 8 bases outside the gene matches. The data were taken from a study of shared clonotypes between healthy human individuals. Profiling relied on immunoSEQ multiplex PCR, and the TCRdb table lists in-frame clones only, not all of them. Of 2 million to 2.5 million clones in the sample, roughly 90% were seen once. The study's findings and limits: Naive subsets typically showed greater estimated richness than memory subsets.

The TCR originated in a man aged 18-30 years in good health. Some clones in this sample may be carry-over from other donors' samples. The chain employs TRBV18 and TRBJ1-1; 12 nucleotides agree with TRBD1. Source material: naive CD4+ T cells from PBMCs. As to subset: CD45RA+ positively selected. The CDR3 reads CASSRGDRGLSAFF. The CDR3 DNA is TGTGCCAGCTCACGAGGGGACAGGGGGCTGAGTGCTTTCTTT.